The entry below gives a single TCR beta chain sequence along with its context. Antigen specificity is unknown. The data belong to a study of cytomegalovirus exposure and HLA in healthy donors. Researchers ran the PCR with 60 Vbeta and 13 Jbeta primers. Sequencing used immunoSEQ multiplex PCR; TCRdb keeps in-frame clones, though not all of them. The repertoire consists of about 150,000 clones, with around 75% occurring once and the leading ten covering about 1.3%. Study-level points and caveats: Another analysis was done later, and it associated fewer than 20,000 TCR beta sequences with HLA alleles at 0.05 false discovery rate.

Source material: PBMCs. The receptor comes from a man aged 18 to 30 in good health and CMV-seronegative.

The CDR3 sequence is CASSQWVFGTSGEEGQETQYF. CDR3 bases: TGCGCCAGCAGCCAATGGGTTTTTGGGACTAGCGGGGAGGAGGGTCAAGAGACCCAGTACTTC. The J gene is TRBJ2-5, the V gene TRBV4-1; 13 bases map to TRBD2. After removal of 2 bases from V and 2 bases from J, the junction contained 17 bases not matched to a gene. CDR3 length: 21 residues. Germline CDR1 and CDR2: MGHRA and YSYEKL.